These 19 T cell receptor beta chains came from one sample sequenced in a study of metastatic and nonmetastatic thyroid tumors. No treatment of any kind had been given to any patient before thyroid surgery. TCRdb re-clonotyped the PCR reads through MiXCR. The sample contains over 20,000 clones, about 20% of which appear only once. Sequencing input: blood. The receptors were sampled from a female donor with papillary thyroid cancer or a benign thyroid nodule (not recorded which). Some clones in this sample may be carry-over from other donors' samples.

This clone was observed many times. CDR3 region: CASSSDAVAAGDTETQYF. CDR3 DNA sequence: TGTGCCAGCAGCTCCGACGCGGTTGCAGCGGGAGACACGGAGACCCAGTACTTC. The rearrangement uses TRBV11-1 and TRBJ2-5, with 8 bases fitting TRBD2. The CDR3 is 18 amino acids. The germline V gene encodes CDR1 SGHAT and CDR2 FQDESV (reference sequence). With 4 bases clipped from V and 5 bases from J, the junction kept 18 bases outside the gene matches.

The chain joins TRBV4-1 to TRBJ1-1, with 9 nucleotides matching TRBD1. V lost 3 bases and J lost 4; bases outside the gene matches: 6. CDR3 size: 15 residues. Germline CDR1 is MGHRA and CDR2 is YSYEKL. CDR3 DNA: TGCGCCAGCAGCCACCTACAGGGGGCGTTCACTGAAGCTTTCTTT. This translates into CASSHLQGAFTEAFF.

CDR3 nucleotides: TGTGCCACCATCGGGGGGAGAAAACCTCCCCTGTGGGTCACAGATACGCAGTATTTT. Translation: CATIGGRKPPLWVTDTQYF. V gene TRBV15 combines with J gene TRBJ2-3; 7 nucleotides agree with TRBD2. CDR1 and CDR2 from the germline V gene are LNHNV and YYDKDF (reference sequence). The CDR3 spans 19 residues. V lost 7 bases, J lost 2 bases, and 21 bases stayed unmatched.

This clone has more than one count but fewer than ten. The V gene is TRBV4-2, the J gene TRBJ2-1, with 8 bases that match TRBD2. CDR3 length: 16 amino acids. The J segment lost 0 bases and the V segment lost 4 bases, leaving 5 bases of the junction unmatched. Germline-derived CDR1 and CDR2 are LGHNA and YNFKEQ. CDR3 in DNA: TGTGCCAGCAGCCGGACCGGGACTAGCTCCTACAATGAGCAGTTCTTC. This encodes CASSRTGTSSYNEQFF.

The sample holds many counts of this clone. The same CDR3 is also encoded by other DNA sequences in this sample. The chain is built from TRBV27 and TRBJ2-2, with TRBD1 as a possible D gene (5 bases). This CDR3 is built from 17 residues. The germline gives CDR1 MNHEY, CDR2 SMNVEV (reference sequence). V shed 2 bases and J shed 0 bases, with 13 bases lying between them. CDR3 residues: CASSLALDTANTGELFF. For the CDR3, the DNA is TGTGCCAGCAGTTTAGCCCTGGACACAGCGAACACCGGGGAGCTGTTTTTT.

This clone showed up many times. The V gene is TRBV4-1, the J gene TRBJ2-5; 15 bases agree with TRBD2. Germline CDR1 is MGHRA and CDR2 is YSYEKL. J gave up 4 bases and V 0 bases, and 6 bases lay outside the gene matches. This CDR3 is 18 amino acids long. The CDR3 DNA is TGCGCCAGCAGCCAAGAGTGGACTAGCGGGGGGGGCCTAGAGACCCAGTACTTC. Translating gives CASSQEWTSGGGLETQYF.

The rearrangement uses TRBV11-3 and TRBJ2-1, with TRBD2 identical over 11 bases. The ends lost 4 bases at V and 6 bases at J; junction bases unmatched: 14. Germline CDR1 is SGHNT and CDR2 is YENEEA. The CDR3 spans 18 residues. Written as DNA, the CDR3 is TGTGCCAGCAGCTCTCCAATTATCACTAGCGGGAGTCGCAATGAGCAGTTCTTC. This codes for CASSSPIITSGSRNEQFF.

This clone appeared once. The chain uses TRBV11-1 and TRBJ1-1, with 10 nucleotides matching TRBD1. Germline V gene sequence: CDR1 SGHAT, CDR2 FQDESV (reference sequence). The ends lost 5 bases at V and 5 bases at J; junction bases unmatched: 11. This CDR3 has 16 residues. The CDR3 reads CASSPRQGAGYTEAFF. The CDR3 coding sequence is TGTGCCAGCAGCCCGAGACAGGGGGCAGGGTATACTGAAGCTTTCTTT. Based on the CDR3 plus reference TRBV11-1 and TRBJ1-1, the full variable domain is EAEVAQSPRYKITEKSQAVAFWCDPISGHATLYWYRQILGQGPELLVQFQDESVVDDSQLPKDRFSAERLKGVDSTLKIQPAELGDSAMYLCASSPRQGAGYTEAFFGQGTRLTVV.

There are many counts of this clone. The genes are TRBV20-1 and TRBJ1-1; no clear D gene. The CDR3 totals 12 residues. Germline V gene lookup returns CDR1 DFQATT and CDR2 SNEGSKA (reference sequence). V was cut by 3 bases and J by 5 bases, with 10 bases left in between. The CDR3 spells CSASSGRTEAFF. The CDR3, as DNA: TGCAGTGCTAGTTCGGGGAGAACTGAAGCTTTCTTT.

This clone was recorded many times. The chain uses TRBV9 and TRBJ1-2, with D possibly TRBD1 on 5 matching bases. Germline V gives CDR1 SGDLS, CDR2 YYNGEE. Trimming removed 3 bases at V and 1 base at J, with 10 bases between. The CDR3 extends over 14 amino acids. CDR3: CASSEGFGNYGYTF. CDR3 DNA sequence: TGTGCCAGCAGCGAGGGGTTTGGTAACTATGGCTACACCTTC.

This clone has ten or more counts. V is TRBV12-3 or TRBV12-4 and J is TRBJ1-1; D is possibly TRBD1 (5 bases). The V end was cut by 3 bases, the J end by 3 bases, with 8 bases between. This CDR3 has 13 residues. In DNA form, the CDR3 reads TGTGCCAGCAGTTTTTTGGGGGACACTGAAGCTTTCTTT. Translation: CASSFLGDTEAFF.

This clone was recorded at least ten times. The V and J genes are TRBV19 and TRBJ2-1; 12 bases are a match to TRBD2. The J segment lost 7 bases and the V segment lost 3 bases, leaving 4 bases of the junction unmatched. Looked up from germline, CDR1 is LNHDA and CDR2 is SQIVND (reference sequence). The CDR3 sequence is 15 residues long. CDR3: CASSIQGLAGNEQFF. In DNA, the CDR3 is TGTGCCAGTAGTATTCAAGGACTAGCGGGAAATGAGCAGTTCTTC.

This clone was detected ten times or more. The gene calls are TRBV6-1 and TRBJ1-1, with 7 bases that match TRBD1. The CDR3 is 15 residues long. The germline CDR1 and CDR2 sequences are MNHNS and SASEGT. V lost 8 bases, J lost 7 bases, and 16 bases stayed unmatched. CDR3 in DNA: TGTGCCAGCTATCCTGCGGGCGCAGGGGGTCTTGAAGCTTTCTTT. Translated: CASYPAGAGGLEAFF.

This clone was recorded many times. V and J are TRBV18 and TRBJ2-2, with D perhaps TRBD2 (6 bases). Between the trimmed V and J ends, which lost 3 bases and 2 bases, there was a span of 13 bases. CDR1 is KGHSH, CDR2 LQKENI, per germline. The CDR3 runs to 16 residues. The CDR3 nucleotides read TGTGCCAGCTCACCCCCGGGGAGGATTAACACCGGGGAGCTGTTTTTT. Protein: CASSPPGRINTGELFF. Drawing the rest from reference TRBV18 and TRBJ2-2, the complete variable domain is NAGVMQNPRHLVRRRGQEARLRCSPMKGHSHVYWYRQLPEEGLKFMVYLQKENIIDESGMPKERFSAEFPKEGPSILRIQQVVRGDSAAYFCASSPPGRINTGELFFGEGSRLTVL.

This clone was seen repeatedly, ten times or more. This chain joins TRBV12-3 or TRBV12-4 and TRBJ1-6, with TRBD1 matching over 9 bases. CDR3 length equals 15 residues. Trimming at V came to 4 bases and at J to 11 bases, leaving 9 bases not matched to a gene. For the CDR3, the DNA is TGTGCCAGCAGTTCACAGGGGGCAGGGAATCCACCCCTCCACTTT. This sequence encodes CASSSQGAGNPPLHF.

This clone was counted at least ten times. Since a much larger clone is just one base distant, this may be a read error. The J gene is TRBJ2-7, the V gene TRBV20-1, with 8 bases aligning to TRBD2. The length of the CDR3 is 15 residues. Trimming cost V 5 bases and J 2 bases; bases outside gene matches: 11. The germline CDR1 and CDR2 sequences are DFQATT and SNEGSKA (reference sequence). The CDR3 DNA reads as TGCAGTGCTCAAAGGGTAGCGGGGTATCCCTACGAGCAGTACTTC. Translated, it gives CSAQRVAGYPYEQYF.

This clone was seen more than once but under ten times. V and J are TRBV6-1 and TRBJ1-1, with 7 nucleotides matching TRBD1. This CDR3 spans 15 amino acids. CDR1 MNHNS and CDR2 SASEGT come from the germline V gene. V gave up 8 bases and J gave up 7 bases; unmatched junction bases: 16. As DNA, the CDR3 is TGTGCCAGCTATCCTACGGGCTCAGGGGGTCTTGAAGCTTTCTTT. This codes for CASYPTGSGGLEAFF.

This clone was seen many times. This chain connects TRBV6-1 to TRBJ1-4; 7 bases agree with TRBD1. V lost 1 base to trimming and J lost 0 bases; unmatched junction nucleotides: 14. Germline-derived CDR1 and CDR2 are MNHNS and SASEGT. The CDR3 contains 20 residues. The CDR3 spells CASSEGEGGKVTTTNEKLFF. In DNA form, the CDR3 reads TGTGCCAGCAGTGAAGGGGAAGGGGGCAAGGTCACGACAACTAATGAAAAACTGTTTTTT.

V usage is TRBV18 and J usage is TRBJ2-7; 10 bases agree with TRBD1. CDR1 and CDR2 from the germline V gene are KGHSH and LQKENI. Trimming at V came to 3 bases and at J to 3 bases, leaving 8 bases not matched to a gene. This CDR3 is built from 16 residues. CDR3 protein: CASSPAGTGVLYEQYF. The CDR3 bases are TGTGCCAGCTCACCGGCAGGGACAGGGGTCCTCTACGAGCAGTACTTC.